This T cell receptor beta chain was identified during a study of blood T cells in healthy people across ages. The CDR3 length is 13 residues. CDR1 is MDHEN, CDR2 SYDVKM, per germline. Next came a second PCR, run for roughly 7 to 12 cycles, which used a sample-barcoded 5' primer along with a J-beta primer mix. TCRdb reprocessed the 5' RACE reads via MiXCR and lists one record per CDR3 protein. The data show nearly 800,000 distinct CDR3 sequences, roughly three fifths seen once. The J gene is TRBJ2-7, the V gene TRBV28, with 7 bases lining up with TRBD1. The DNA end is a closer match to TRBJ2-5, so the J assignment may be wrong. Material: blood. This sequence was found in a man between 35 and 55 years old in good health. CDR3 DNA sequence: TGTGCCAGCAGAACAGGGGTCCGGGAGACCCAGTACTTC. Translation: CASRTGVRETQYF.